The rows below give T cell receptor beta chains drawn from one sample of a study of blood T cell repertoires in COVID-19. Data came from immunoSEQ multiplex PCR; TCRdb stores just in-frame clones and leaves some out. The sample has roughly 300,000 clones, more than 85% seen once; the top ten hold around 18%. Sequencing used PBMCs or T cells enriched from blood (not recorded which). The receptors derive from a woman in her twenties or thirties who had recovered from COVID-19. Both conserved end residues are part of each CDR3. The D gene is left open where the match is weak. Size is omitted from some rows. Given values are once, few, many or a class for expanded clones.

CASSSGQGSNTEAFF,TGTGCCAGCAGCTCAGGACAGGGTTCGAACACTGAAGCTTTCTTT,TRBV7-2,TRBJ1-1,TRBD1,.
CASSSPPGQDYEQYF,TGTGCCAGCAGCAGCCCTCCGGGACAGGACTACGAGCAGTACTTC,TRBV28,TRBJ2-7,TRBD1,.
CASSEALPDRVRGEQYF,TGTGCCAGCAGTGAAGCCTTACCCGACAGGGTGAGGGGGGAGCAGTACTTC,TRBV6-1,TRBJ2-7,TRBD1,once
CASSYRLTALQETQYF,TGTGCCAGCAGTTACCGTTTGACAGCGCTGCAAGAGACCCAGTACTTC,TRBV27,TRBJ2-5,.,once
CASSHLGQGPGF,TGTGCCAGCAGCCATCTGGGACAGGGGCCGGGGTTC,TRBV7-8,TRBJ2-7,TRBD1,.
CASSQALSYNEQFF,TGTGCCAGCAGTCAAGCGTTATCCTACAATGAGCAGTTCTTC,TRBV27,TRBJ2-1,.,once
CASSPPRGSRGAVGYGYTF,TGTGCCAGCAGTCCACCCCGGGGGTCACGGGGGGCGGTGGGCTATGGCTACACCTTC,TRBV28,TRBJ1-2,.,.
CSVEFSSGSYEQYF,TGCAGCGTTGAATTTTCTAGCGGGTCCTACGAGCAGTACTTC,TRBV29-1,TRBJ2-7,TRBD2,.
CAIRVGESTNEKLFF,TGTGCCATCAGGGTAGGGGAATCAACTAATGAAAAACTGTTTTTT,TRBV10-3,TRBJ1-4,.,.
CASSPSLNRGSLYGYTF,TGTGCCAGCTCACCGAGTCTTAATAGGGGTTCCCTCTATGGCTACACCTTC,TRBV18,TRBJ1-2,.,.
CASQESSGVHIQYF,TGTGCCAGCCAAGAATCCAGCGGGGTGCACATTCAGTACTTC,TRBV6-5,TRBJ2-4,TRBD2,.
CASSFEAYNEQFF,TGCGCCAGCAGCTTTGAGGCCTACAATGAGCAGTTCTTC,TRBV5-1,TRBJ2-1,.,.
CASNRQGFTSGANVLTF,TGTGCCAGCAATCGACAGGGCTTTACCTCTGGGGCCAACGTCCTGACTTTC,TRBV28,TRBJ2-6,TRBD1,.
CASSPRGTFEGAFF,TGTGCCAGCAGTCCACGAGGGACATTTGAAGGGGCTTTCTTT,TRBV28,TRBJ1-1,.,.
CASSRRGTSSGNTIYF,TGTGCCAGCAGCCGCCGGGGGACGAGCTCTGGAAACACCATATATTTT,TRBV28,TRBJ1-3,.,.
CASSDGGQPSHDSYNEQFF,TGTGCCAGCAGCGATGGGGGACAGCCCTCCCATGACTCCTACAATGAGCAGTTCTTC,TRBV9,TRBJ2-1,TRBD1,.
CASSRLAGVVKGEQFF,TGTGCCAGCAGCCGACTAGCGGGAGTGGTGAAGGGTGAGCAGTTCTTC,TRBV28,TRBJ2-1,TRBD2,.
CASSEGGGNTGELFF,TGTGCCAGCAGTGAAGGCGGGGGGAACACCGGGGAGCTGTTTTTT,TRBV2,TRBJ2-2,TRBD2,.
CASSLQGLDTQYF,TGTGCCAGCAGTCTCCAGGGATTAGATACGCAGTATTTT,TRBV6-5,TRBJ2-3,.,.
CASSLAGGRSPLHF,TGTGCCAGCAGCTTGGCGGGGGGGAGATCACCCCTCCACTTT,TRBV5-6,TRBJ1-6,.,.
CASSQMYSNQPQHF,TGTGCCAGCAGTCAGATGTATAGCAATCAGCCCCAGCATTTT,TRBV28,TRBJ1-5,.,.
CASSQDLWAEFRDYNTGELFF,TGCGCCAGCAGCCAAGATTTGTGGGCCGAGTTCCGGGACTATAACACCGGGGAGCTGTTTTTT,TRBV4-1,TRBJ2-2,TRBD2,.